This TCR beta chain came from a study of neurological immune-mediated disorders. TCRdb re-called the 5' RACE reads through MiXCR, storing one row per CDR3 protein. The sample lists 57,000 or so distinct CDR3 sequences, around 9.7% occurring once. Time point here: longitudinal time-point 2. Findings of the study overall: The highest TCR clonal expansion occurred in HTLV-1-associated myelopathy; multiple sclerosis fell below healthy controls. Private repertoires in all groups were suggested by the absence of shared CDR3 amino acid sequences among expanded clones across subjects.

There are a few counts of this clonotype. The antigen is not known. Germline CDR1 is SGHRS and CDR2 is YFSETQ. The CDR3 totals 13 residues. Between the trimmed V and J ends, which lost 6 bases and 3 bases, there was a span of 9 bases. The sample consisted of PBMCs. The receptor was derived from a man aged 25 to 45 in good health. The chain carries TRBV5-1 and TRBJ2-2; TRBD1 or TRBD2 may be the D gene (5 bases each). DNA for the CDR3: TGCGCCAGCAACAGAGGGGACACCGGGGAGCTGTTTTTT. Translating gives CASNRGDTGELFF.